This TCR beta chain was identified during a study of CD8+ T cells in alopecia areata (dated by TCRdb to 2017 to 2018). About the full investigation: The treated patients took part in an open-label pilot trial in which moderate-to-severe alopecia areata was treated with oral tofacitinib at 5 to 10 mg twice daily. In both human patients and the C3H/HeJ mouse model, the study applied high-throughput TCRbeta sequencing to look at T cell clonal expansion in alopecia areata. Tofacitinib was given for 6 to 18 months, followed by 6 months of follow-up off drug to assess delayed response and recurrence. RNA came from the PAXgene miRNA kit for fixed scalp, the miRNeasy kit for PBMCs, and the RNeasy kit for mouse skin. immunoSEQ multiplex PCR using 35 Vbeta forward primers and 13 Jbeta reverse primers was used to amplify TCRbeta CDR3 regions. Patients on tofacitinib were biopsied at baseline and after 4 and 24 weeks of treatment, and several of the patients also had a later scalp biopsy. Scalp tissue and sorted CD4+ and CD8+ peripheral blood T cells from patchy and totalis/universalis alopecia areata patients and from healthy controls were covered by human TCRbeta sequencing. Clonality in the scalp was compared among normal scalp (n=4), patchy alopecia areata scalp (n=8), and alopecia totalis/universalis scalp (n=8). Paper-wide results and their limitations: Compared with normal scalp, lesional scalp, particularly in alopecia totalis/universalis, had higher clonality and more expanded CD8+ clones, which suggests antigenic drive. Shared TCR sequences between patients were less evident than in mice, which may be partly attributable to HLA diversity in the patient population. Unlike mouse skin, which is dominated by gammadelta T cells, normal human skin has resident alphabeta T cells that are also sequenced, and this complicates analysis of the scalp TCR repertoire.

Remarks on this clone: Its recognized antigen is unknown. Base quality data are lacking; no much larger clone is found one base away.

Libraries were prepared through the immunoSEQ multiplex PCR assay. For TCR sequencing, RNA was extracted from every sample and reverse transcribed into cDNA to serve as template. SuperScript III was used for first-strand cDNA synthesis, primed with a 2:1 mix of oligo-dT and random hexamers. Amplification bias was assessed with a synthetic immune receptor repertoire, and residual bias was removed computationally. The study's processing was this. Raw reads were preprocessed to remove errors, and CDR3 was defined by IMGT conventions from the conserved cysteine to phenylalanine. Clonality was computed as 1 minus the Shannon entropy, with the entropy normalized by log2 of the number of productive unique TCRs. Scalp TCRbeta sequences were cross-referenced with sorted blood CD4 and CD8 repertoires so that the CD4 or CD8 identity of scalp clones could be inferred. Sourced from immuneACCESS, this table was stored by TCRdb with only in-frame sequences that have V and J called. A share of the clones is absent; for the studies checked, an unresolved V gene accounts for under half, and the remainder has no known explanation. V, J and clone size are taken as reported in that table, and D and trimming were inferred from the DNA itself. The sample table holds around 200,000 clones, of which 50% to 70% were seen once. The top ten clonotypes cover about 1.5% of the sample.

The sample's time point label, decoded: baseline before oral tofacitinib. Lesional scalp punch biopsies and peripheral blood were obtained from alopecia areata patients. PBMCs were isolated by density centrifugation and stained for CD3, CD4 and CD8, and CD4+ and CD8+ T cells were sorted on a FACSAria. Unmatched junction bases come to 4, with V trimmed by 2 bases and J by 4 bases. The germline V gene (reference sequence) gives CDR1 as GTSNPN and CDR2 as SVGIG. The CDR3 spans 14 residues, from the cysteine through the phenylalanine. Here the CDR3 DNA is all that survives: 42 bases in frame from base 1.

The material was CD4+ T cells sorted from blood, obtained at week 0. Recombination connected TRBV30 to TRBJ1-5, with 8 bases aligning to TRBD1. The receptor was isolated from a human donor with alopecia areata. The sequenced DNA: TGTGCCTGGAGTCCCGGACAGGGTAATCAGCCCCAGCATTTT. It specifies CAWSPGQGNQPQHF.